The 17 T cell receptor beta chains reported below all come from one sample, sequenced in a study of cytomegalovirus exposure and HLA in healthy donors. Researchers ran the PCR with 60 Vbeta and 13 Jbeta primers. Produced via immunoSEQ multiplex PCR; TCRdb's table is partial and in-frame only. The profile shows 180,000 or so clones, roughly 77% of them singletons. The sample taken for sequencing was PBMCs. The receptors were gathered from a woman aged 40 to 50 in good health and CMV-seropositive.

DNA for the CDR3: TGTGCCAGCAGCTTAACTGTTGGGAGGGACGAGCAGTACTTC. Amino acid sequence: CASSLTVGRDEQYF. The gene calls are TRBV7-9 and TRBJ2-7; 7 bases agree with TRBD2. Germline CDR1 and CDR2: SEHNR and FQNEAQ (reference sequence). CDR3 length equals 14 residues. The V and J ends lost 2 bases and 5 bases, in that order; junction bases with no gene match: 6. Full variable domain (remainder filled in from reference TRBV7-9 and TRBJ2-7): DTGVSQNPRHKITKRGQNVTFRCDPISEHNRLYWYRQTLGQGPEFLTYFQNEAQLEKSRLLSDRFSAERPKGSFSTLEIQRTEQGDSAMYLCASSLTVGRDEQYFGPGTRLTVT.

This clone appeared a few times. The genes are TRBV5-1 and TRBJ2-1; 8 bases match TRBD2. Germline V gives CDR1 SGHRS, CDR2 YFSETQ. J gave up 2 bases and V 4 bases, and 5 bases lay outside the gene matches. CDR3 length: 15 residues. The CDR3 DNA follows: TGCGCCAGCAGCCCAAGCGGGAGTCCCTACAATGAGCAGTTCTTC. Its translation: CASSPSGSPYNEQFF.

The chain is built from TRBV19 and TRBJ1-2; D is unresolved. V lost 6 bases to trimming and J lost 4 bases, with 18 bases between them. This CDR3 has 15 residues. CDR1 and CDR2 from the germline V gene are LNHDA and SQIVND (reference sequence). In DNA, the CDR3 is TGTGCCAGTAGGACATCTTCTCCAGGTCGCTATGGCTACACCTTC. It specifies CASRTSSPGRYGYTF.

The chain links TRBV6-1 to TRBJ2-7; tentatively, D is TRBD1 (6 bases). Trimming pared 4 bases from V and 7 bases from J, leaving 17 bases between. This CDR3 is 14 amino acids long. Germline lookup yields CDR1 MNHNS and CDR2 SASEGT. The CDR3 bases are TGTGCCAGCAGTGGTGACAGGACTTCGCGGGAGCAGTACTTC. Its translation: CASSGDRTSREQYF.

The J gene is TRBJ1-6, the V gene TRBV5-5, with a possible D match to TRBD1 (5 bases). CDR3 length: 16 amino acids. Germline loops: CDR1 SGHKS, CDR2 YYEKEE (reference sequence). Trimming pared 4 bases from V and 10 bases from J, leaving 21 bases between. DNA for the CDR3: TGTGCCAGCAGCGTGGCCTGGAGGGGTCCAGGGTCACCCCTCCACTTT. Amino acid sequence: CASSVAWRGPGSPLHF.

CDR3 nucleotide sequence: TGTGCCAGCAGCGTAGAGCCCGACGGGTCCTACAATGAGCAGTTCTTC. Translating gives CASSVEPDGSYNEQFF. V usage is TRBV9 and J usage is TRBJ2-1; unclear D gene. The ends were cut back, 0 bases at V and 1 base at J, with 11 bases in the middle. CDR3 length: 16 residues. Germline V gene sequence: CDR1 SGDLS, CDR2 YYNGEE.

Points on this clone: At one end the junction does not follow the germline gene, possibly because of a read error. For the CDR3, the DNA is TGTGCTAGCAGCTTATCCGGAGGGGTGGATACGCAGTATTTT. Protein: CASSLSGGVDTQYF. The rearrangement joins TRBV7-7 to TRBJ2-3, with a possible D match to TRBD2 (6 bases). Germline V CDR1 and CDR2: SSHAT, FNYEAQ (reference sequence). The CDR3 extends over 14 amino acids.

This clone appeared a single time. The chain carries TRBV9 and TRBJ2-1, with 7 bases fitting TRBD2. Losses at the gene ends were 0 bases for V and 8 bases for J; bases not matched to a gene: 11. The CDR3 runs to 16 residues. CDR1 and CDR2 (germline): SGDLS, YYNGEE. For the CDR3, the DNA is TGTGCCAGCAGCGTAGGGGCGGGCGGGAGCTCTGATGAGCAGTTCTTC. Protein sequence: CASSVGAGGSSDEQFF.

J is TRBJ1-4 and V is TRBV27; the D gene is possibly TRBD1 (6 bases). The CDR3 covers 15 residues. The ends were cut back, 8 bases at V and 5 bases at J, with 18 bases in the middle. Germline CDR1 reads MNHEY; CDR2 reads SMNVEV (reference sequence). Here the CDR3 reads CASSTRDRMNEKLFF. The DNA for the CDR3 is TGTGCCAGCTCGACCCGAGACAGGATGAATGAAAAACTGTTTTTT.

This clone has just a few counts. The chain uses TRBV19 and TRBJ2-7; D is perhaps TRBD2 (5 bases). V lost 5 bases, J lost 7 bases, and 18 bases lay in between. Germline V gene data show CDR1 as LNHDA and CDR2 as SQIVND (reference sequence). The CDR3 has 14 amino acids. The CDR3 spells CASSPTRLTGEQYF. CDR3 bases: TGTGCCAGTAGTCCCACCCGGCTAACGGGGGAGCAGTACTTC. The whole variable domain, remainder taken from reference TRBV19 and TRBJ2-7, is DGGITQSPKYLFRKEGQNVTLSCEQNLNHDAMYWYRQDPGQGLRLIYYSQIVNDFQKGDIAEGYSVSREKKESFPLTVTSAQKNPTAFYLCASSPTRLTGEQYFGPGTRLTVT.

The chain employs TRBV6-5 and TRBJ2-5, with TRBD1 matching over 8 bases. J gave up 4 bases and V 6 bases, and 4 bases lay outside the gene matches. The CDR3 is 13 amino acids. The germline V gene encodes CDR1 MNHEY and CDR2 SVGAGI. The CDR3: CASSPDRGETQYF. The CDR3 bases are TGTGCCAGCAGCCCAGACAGGGGAGAGACCCAGTACTTC.

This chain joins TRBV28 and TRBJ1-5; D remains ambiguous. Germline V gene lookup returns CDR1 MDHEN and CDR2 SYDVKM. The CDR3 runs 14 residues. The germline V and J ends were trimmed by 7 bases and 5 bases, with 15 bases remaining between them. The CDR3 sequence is CASTEWGVDQPQHF. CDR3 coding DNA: TGTGCCAGCACTGAATGGGGAGTCGATCAGCCCCAGCATTTT. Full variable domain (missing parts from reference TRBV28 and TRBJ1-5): DVKVTQSSRYLVKRTGEKVFLECVQDMDHENMFWYRQDPGLGLRLIYFSYDVKMKEKGDIPEGYSVSREKKERFSLILESASTNQTSMYLCASTEWGVDQPQHFGDGTRLSIL.

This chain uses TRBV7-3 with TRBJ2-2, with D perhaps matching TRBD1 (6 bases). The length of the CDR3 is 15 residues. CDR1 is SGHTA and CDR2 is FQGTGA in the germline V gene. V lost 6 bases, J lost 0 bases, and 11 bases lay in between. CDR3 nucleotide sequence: TGTGCCAGCAGGACAGGCCGCGCGAACACCGGGGAGCTGTTTTTT. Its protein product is CASRTGRANTGELFF.

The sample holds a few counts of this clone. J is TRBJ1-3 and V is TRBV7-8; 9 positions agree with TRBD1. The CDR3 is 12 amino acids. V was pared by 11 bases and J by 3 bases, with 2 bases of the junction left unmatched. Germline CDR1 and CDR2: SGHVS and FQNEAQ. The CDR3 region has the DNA TGTGCCGGGACAGGGAATGGAAACACCATATATTTT. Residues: CAGTGNGNTIYF.

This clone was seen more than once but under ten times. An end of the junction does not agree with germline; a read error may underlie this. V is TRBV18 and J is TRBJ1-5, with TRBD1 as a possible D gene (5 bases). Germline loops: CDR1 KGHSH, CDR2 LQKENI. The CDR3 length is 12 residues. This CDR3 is CLRGNSNQPQHF. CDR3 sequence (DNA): TGCCTAAGGGGTAATAGCAATCAGCCCCAGCATTTT.

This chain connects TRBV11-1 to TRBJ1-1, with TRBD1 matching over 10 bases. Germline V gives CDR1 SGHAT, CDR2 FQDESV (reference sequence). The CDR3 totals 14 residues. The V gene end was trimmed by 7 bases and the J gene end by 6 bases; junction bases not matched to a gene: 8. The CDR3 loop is CASTGQGDFAEAFF. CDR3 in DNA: TGTGCCAGCACTGGACAGGGGGATTTTGCTGAAGCTTTCTTT. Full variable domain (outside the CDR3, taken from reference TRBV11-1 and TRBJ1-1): EAEVAQSPRYKITEKSQAVAFWCDPISGHATLYWYRQILGQGPELLVQFQDESVVDDSQLPKDRFSAERLKGVDSTLKIQPAELGDSAMYLCASTGQGDFAEAFFGQGTRLTVV.

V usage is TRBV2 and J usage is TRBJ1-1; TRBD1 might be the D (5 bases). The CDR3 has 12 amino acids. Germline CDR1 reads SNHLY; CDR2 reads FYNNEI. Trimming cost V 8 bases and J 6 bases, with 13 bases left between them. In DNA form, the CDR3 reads TGTGCCAGCCCAGGGCGAAGCTCTGAAGCTTTCTTT. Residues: CASPGRSSEAFF.